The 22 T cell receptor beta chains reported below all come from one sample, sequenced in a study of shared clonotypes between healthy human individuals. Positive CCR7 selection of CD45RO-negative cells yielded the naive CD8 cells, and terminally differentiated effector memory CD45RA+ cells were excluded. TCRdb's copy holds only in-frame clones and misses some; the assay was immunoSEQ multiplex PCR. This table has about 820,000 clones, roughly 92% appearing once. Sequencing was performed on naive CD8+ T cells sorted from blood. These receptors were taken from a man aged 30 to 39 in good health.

The CDR3 bases are TGTGCCAGCAGCTTAGGAGTCAGCGGGAGCCACAATGAGCAGTTCTTC. This encodes CASSLGVSGSHNEQFF. This chain uses TRBV11-2 with TRBJ2-1; 8 positions agree with TRBD2. The J segment lost 5 bases and the V segment lost 1 base, leaving 7 bases of the junction unmatched. CDR3 length: 16 residues. Germline loops: CDR1 SGHAT, CDR2 FQNNGV.

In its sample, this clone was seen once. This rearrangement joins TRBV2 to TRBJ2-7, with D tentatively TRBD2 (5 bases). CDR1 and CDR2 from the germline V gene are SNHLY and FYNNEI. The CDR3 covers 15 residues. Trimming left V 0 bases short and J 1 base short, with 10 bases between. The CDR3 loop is CASSEAERTSYEQYF. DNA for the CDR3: TGTGCCAGCAGTGAAGCGGAACGGACTTCCTACGAGCAGTACTTC.

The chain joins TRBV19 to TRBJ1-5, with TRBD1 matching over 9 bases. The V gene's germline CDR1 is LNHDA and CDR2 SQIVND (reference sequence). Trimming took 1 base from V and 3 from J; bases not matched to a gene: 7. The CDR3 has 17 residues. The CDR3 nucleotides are TGTGCCAGTAGTATAGGCGGGACAGGGTGGAACAATCAGCCCCAGCATTTT. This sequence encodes CASSIGGTGWNNQPQHF.

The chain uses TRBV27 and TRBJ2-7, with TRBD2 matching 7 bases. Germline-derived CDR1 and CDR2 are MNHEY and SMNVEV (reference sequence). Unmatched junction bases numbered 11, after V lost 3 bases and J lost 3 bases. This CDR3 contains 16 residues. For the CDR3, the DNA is TGTGCCAGCAGTTTTAAAGCGGGATCTGGGGACTACGAGCAGTACTTC. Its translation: CASSFKAGSGDYEQYF.

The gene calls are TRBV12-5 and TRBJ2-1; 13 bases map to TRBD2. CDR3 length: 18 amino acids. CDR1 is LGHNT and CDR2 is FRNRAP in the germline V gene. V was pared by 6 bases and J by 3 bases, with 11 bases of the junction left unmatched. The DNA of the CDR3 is TGTGCTAGTGGCCTTGGACTAGCGGGAGAATTAGACTACAATGAGCAGTTCTTC. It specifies CASGLGLAGELDYNEQFF.

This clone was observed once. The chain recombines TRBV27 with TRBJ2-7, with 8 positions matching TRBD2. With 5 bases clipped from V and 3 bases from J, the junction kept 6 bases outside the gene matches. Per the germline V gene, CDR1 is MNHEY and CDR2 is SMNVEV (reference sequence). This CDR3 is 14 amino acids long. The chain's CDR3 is CASSTGGWGYEQYF. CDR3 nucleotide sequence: TGTGCCAGCAGTACGGGAGGGTGGGGCTACGAGCAGTACTTC.

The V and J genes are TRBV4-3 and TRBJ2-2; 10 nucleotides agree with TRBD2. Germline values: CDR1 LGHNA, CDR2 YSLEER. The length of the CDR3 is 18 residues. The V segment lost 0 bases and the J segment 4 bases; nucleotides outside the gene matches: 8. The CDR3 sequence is CASSQDPSGRAGTGELFF. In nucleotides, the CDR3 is TGCGCCAGCAGCCAAGATCCCAGCGGGAGGGCCGGCACCGGGGAGCTGTTTTTT.

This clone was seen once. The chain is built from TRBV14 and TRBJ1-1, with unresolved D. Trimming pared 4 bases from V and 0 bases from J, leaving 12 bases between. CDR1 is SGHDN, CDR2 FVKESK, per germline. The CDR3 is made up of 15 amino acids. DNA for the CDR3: TGTGCCAGCAGCCCGTGGGCCTTGATGAACACTGAAGCTTTCTTT. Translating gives CASSPWALMNTEAFF.

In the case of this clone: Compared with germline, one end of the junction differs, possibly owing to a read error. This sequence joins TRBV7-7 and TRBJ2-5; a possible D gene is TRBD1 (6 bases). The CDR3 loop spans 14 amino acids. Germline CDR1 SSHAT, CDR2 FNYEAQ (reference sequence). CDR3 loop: CASSFEDRQETQYF. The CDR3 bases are TGTGCTAGCAGCTTTGAGGACAGACAAGAGACCCAGTACTTC.

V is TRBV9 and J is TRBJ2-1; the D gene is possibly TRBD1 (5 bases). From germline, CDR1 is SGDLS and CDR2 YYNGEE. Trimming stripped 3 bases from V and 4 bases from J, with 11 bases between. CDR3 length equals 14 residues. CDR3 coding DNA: TGTGCCAGCAGCGGGTTGGGGCCTTACAATGAGCAGTTCTTC. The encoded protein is CASSGLGPYNEQFF.

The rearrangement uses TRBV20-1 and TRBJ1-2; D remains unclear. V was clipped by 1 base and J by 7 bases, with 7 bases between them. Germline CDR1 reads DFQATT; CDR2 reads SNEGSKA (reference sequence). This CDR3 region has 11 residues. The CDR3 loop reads CSARGGLGYTF. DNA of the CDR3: TGCAGTGCTAGAGGGGGTCTTGGCTACACCTTC.

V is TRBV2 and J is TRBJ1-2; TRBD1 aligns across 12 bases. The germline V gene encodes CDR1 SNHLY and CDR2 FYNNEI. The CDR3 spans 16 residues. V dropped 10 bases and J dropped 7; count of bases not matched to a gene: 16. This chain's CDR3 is CATYGRTGQGAFGYTF. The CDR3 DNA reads TGTGCCACCTACGGTCGTACGGGACAGGGGGCCTTTGGCTACACCTTC.

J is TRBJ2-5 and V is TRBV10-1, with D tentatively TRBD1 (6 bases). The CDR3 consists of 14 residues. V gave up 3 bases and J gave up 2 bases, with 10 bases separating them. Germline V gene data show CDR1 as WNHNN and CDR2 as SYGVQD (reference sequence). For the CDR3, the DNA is TGCGCCAGCAGTGAAGGGGGATCACAAGAGACCCAGTACTTC. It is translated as CASSEGGSQETQYF.

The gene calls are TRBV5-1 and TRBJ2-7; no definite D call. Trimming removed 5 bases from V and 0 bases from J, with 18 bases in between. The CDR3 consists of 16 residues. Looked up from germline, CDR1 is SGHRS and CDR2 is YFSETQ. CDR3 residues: CASSWRGRMSSYEQYF. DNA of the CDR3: TGCGCCAGCAGTTGGCGCGGCAGGATGAGCTCCTACGAGCAGTACTTC.

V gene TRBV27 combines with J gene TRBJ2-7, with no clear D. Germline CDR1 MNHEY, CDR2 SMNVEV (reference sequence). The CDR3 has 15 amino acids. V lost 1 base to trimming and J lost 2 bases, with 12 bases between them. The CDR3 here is CASSLFGSRTYEQYF. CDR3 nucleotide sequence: TGTGCCAGCAGTTTATTCGGCAGCCGGACCTACGAGCAGTACTTC.

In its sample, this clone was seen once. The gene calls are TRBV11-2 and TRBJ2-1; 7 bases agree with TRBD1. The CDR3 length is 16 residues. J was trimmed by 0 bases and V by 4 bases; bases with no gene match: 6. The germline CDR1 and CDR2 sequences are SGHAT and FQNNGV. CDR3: CASSSHRDSSYNEQFF. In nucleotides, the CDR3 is TGTGCCAGCAGCTCCCACCGGGACAGCTCCTACAATGAGCAGTTCTTC.

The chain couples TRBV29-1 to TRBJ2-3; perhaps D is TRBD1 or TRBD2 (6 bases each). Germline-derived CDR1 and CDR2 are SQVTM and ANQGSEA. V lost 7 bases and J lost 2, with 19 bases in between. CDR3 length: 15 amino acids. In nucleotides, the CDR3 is TGCAGCGGGGAACTACAGGGACTCATCACAGATACGCAGTATTTT. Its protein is CSGELQGLITDTQYF.

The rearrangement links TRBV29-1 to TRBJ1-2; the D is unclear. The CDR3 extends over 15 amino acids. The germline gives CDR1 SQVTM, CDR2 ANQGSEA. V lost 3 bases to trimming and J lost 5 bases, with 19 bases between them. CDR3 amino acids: CSVDWAAPSFYGYTF. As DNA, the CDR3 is TGCAGCGTTGATTGGGCCGCGCCGTCTTTTTATGGCTACACCTTC. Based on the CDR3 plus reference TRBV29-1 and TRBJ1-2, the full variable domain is SAVISQKPSRDICQRGTSLTIQCQVDSQVTMMFWYRQQPGQSLTLIATANQGSEATYESGFVIDKFPISRPNLTFSTLTVSNMSPEDSSIYLCSVDWAAPSFYGYTFGSGTRLTVV.

CDR3 residues: CASSLGLAGGPWTYEQYF. CDR3 sequence (DNA): TGTGCCAGCAGTCTGGGACTAGCGGGAGGACCCTGGACCTACGAGCAGTACTTC. The chain combines TRBV27 with TRBJ2-7; TRBD2 matches 15 bases. Trimming took 5 bases from V and 2 from J; bases not matched to a gene: 10. The V gene's germline CDR1 is MNHEY and CDR2 SMNVEV (reference sequence). The CDR3 loop spans 18 amino acids.

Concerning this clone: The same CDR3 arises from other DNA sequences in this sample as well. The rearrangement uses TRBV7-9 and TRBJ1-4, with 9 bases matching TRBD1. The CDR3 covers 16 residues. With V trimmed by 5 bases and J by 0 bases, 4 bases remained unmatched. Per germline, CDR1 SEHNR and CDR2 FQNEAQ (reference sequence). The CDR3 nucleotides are TGTGCCAGCAGCCAGGGACAGGGTGCAACTAATGAAAAACTGTTTTTT. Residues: CASSQGQGATNEKLFF.

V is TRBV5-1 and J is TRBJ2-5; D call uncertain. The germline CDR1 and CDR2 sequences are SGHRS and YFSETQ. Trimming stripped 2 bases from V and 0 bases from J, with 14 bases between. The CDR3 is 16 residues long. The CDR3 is CASSFDLGQHQETQYF. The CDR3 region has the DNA TGCGCCAGCAGCTTCGATCTCGGGCAGCACCAAGAGACCCAGTACTTC.

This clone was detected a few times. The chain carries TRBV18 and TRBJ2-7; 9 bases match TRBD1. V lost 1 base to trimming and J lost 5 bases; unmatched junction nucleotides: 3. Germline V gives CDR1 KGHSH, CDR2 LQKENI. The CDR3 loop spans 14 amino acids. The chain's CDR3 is CASSPLDRGHEQYF. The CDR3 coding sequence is TGTGCCAGCTCACCACTGGACAGGGGCCACGAGCAGTACTTC.